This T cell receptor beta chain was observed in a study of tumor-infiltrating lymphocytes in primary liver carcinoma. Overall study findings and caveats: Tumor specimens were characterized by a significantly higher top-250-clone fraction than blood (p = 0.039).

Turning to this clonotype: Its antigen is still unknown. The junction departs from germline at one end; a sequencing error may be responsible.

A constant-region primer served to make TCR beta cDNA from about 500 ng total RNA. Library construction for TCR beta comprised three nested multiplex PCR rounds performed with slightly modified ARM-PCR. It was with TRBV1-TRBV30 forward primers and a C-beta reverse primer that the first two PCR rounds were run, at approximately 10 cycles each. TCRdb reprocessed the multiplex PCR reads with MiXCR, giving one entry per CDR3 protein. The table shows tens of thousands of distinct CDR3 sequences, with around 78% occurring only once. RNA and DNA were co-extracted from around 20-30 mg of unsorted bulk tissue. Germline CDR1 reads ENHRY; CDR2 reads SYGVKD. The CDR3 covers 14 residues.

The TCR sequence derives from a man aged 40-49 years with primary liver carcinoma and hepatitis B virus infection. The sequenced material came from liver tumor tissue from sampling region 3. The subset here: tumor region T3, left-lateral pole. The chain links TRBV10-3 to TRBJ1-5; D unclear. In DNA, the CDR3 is TGTGCCATCTGTGAGTATGAGGGCGATAAGCCCCATCATTTT. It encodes CAICEYEGDKPHHF.